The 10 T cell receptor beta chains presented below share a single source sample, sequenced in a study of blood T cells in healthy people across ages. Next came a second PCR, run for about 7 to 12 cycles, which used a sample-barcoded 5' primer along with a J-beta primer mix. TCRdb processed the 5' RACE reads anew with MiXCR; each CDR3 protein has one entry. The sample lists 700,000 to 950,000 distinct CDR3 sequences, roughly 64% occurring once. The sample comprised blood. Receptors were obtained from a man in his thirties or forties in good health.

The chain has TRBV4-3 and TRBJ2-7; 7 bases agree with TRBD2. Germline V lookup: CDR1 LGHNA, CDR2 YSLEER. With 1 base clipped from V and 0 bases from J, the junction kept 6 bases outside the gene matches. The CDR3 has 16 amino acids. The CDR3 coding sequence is TGCGCCAGCAGCCAAGTTTACGGGAGGAGCTCCTACGAGCAGTACTTC. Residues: CASSQVYGRSSYEQYF.

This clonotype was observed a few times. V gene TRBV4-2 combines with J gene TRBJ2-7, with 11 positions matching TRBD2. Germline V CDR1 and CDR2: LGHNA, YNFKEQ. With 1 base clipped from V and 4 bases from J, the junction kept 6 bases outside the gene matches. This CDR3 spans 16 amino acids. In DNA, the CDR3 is TGTGCCAGCAGCCAAGGAATACTAGCGGGAGATTACGAGCAGTACTTC. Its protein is CASSQGILAGDYEQYF.

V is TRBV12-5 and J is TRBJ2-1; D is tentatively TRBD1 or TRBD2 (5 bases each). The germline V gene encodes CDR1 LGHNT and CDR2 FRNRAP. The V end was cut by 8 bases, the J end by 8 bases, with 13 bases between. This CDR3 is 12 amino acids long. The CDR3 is CASLGVGHEQFF. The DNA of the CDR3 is TGTGCTAGTCTGGGGGTGGGCCATGAGCAGTTCTTC.

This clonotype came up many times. The CDR3 loop reads CSARQDRGISPLHF. CDR3 nucleotide sequence: TGCAGTGCTAGACAGGACAGGGGGATATCACCCCTCCACTTT. The chain carries TRBV20-1 and TRBJ1-6; 10 positions agree with TRBD1. The CDR3 is made up of 14 amino acids. CDR1 DFQATT and CDR2 SNEGSKA come from the germline V gene (reference sequence). J gave up 10 bases and V 2 bases, and 5 bases lay outside the gene matches.

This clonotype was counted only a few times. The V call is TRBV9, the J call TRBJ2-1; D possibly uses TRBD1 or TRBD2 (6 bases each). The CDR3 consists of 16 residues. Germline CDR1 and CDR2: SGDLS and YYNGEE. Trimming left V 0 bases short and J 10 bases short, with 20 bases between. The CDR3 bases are TGTGCCAGCAGCGTAGCTGCAAGGATGGGGGGCGACGAGCAGTTCTTC. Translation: CASSVAARMGGDEQFF.

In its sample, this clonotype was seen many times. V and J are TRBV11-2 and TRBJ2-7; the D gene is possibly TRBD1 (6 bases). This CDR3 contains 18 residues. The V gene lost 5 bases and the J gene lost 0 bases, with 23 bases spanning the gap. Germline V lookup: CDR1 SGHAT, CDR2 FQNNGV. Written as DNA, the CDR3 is TGTGCCAGCAGCCTTAGTAGTTCAGGGGCAGGGAGCTCCTACGAGCAGTACTTC. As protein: CASSLSSSGAGSSYEQYF.

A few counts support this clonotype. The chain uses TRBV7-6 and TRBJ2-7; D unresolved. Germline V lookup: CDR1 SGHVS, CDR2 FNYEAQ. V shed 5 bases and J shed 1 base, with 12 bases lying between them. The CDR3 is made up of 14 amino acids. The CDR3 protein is CASSPTATSYEQYF. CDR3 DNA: TGTGCCAGCAGCCCGACGGCTACTTCCTACGAGCAGTACTTC. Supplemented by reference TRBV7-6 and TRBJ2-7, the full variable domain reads GAGVSQSPRYKVTKRGQDVALRCDPISGHVSLYWYRQALGQGPEFLTYFNYEAQQDKSGLPNDRFSAERPEGSISTLTIQRTEQRDSAMYRCASSPTATSYEQYFGPGTRLTVT.

The CDR3 DNA reads TGTGCCAGAGCCCGCTCAGATACGCAGTATTTT. This codes for CARARSDTQYF. The chain couples TRBV12-3 or TRBV12-4 to TRBJ2-3; D ambiguous. This CDR3 spans 11 amino acids. V was pared by 9 bases and J by 4 bases, with 8 bases between.

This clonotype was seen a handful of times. The CDR3 spells CSARENSVYTQYF. CDR3 DNA sequence: TGCAGTGCTAGAGAAAATAGTGTATATACGCAGTATTTT. This chain connects TRBV20-1 to TRBJ2-3, with no clear D. Germline values: CDR1 DFQATT, CDR2 SNEGSKA (reference sequence). CDR3 length: 13 residues. V was pared by 0 bases and J by 7 bases, with 11 bases between.

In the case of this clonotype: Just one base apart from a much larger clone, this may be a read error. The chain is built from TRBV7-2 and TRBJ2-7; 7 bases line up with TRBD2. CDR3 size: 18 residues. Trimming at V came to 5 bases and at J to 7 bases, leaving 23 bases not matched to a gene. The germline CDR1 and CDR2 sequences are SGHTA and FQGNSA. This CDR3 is CASSPQNRLAGRLDEQYF. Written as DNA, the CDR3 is TGTGCCAGCAGCCCCCAAAATCGACTAGCCGGACGTCTCGATGAGCAGTACTTC.